This is a list of T cell receptor beta chains from one sample in a study of cytomegalovirus exposure and HLA in healthy donors. Measured with immunoSEQ multiplex PCR; TCRdb has only the in-frame clones, and not every one. The listing contains 38,000 or so clones. The sequencing input was PBMCs. These receptor sequences come from a man in his forties in good health and CMV-seropositive. Each CDR3 is given with its conserved first and last residue. The D gene is left open where the match is weak.

J,D,V,CDR3,DNA
TRBJ2-3,TRBD2,TRBV6-5,CASTGGGPVGTQYF,TGTGCCAGCACTGGGGGAGGGCCAGTGGGTACGCAGTATTTT
TRBJ2-7,TRBD1,TRBV9,CASSVPGGAEQYF,TGTGCCAGCAGCGTTCCAGGGGGCGCCGAGCAGTACTTC
TRBJ2-5,NA,TRBV7-6,CASSLWDKETQYF,TGTGCCAGCAGCTTATGGGACAAAGAGACCCAGTACTTC
TRBJ2-7,TRBD1,TRBV30,CAWSVQGIHYEQYF,TGTGCCTGGAGTGTACAGGGGATCCATTACGAGCAGTACTTC
TRBJ1-4,TRBD1,TRBV7-2,CASSSRQGTVEKLFF,TGTGCCAGCAGCTCCCGACAGGGTACCGTCGAAAAACTGTTTTTT
TRBJ2-7,TRBD1,TRBV6-6,CASNLGQGNEQYF,TGTGCCAGCAACCTCGGACAGGGGAACGAGCAGTACTTC
TRBJ2-5,TRBD2,TRBV4-2,CASSQVLAGGVETQYF,TGTGCCAGCAGCCAAGTACTAGCGGGAGGTGTGGAGACCCAGTACTTC
TRBJ1-2,NA,TRBV6-6,CASSYSAGGDGYTF,TGTGCCAGCAGTTACTCGGCGGGAGGAGATGGCTACACCTTC
TRBJ2-1,TRBD2,TRBV11-2,CASSSILAGVTYNEQFF,TGTGCCAGCAGCTCCATACTAGCGGGAGTTACCTACAATGAGCAGTTCTTC
TRBJ1-1,TRBD1,TRBV6-6,CASSYSGTVNTEAFF,TGTGCCAGCAGTTACTCCGGGACAGTGAACACTGAAGCTTTCTTT
TRBJ2-2,NA,TRBV27,CASSGTGSGELFF,TGTGCCAGCAGTGGAACCGGGTCCGGGGAGCTGTTTTTT
TRBJ2-2,TRBD2,TRBV4-2,CASSQFPSGISTGELFF,TGTGCCAGCAGCCAATTTCCTAGCGGGATTTCCACCGGGGAGCTGTTTTTT
TRBJ2-7,NA,TRBV7-2,CASSAGGYEQYF,TGTGCCAGCAGCGCCGGAGGCTACGAGCAGTACTTC
TRBJ2-7,TRBD1,TRBV14,CASSQDVGTGVGEQYF,TGTGCCAGCAGCCAAGATGTGGGGACAGGGGTTGGCGAGCAGTACTTC
TRBJ2-3,NA,TRBV30,CAWSVRSTDTQYF,TGTGCCTGGAGTGTACGGAGCACAGATACGCAGTATTTT
TRBJ2-3,NA,TRBV11-2,CASTRAGPLTDTQYF,TGTGCCAGCACCCGAGCAGGGCCTCTCACAGATACGCAGTATTTT
TRBJ1-2,NA,TRBV6-1,CASSADSLYFYGYTF,TGTGCCAGCAGTGCAGACAGCCTATATTTCTATGGCTACACCTTC
TRBJ2-3,TRBD1,TRBV19,CASTPESEGGLNTQYF,TGTGCCAGTACCCCAGAGTCGGAAGGGGGCTTGAATACGCAGTATTTT
TRBJ2-6,NA,TRBV11-2,CASSPGGWDSGANVLTF,TGTGCCAGCAGCCCCGGGGGTTGGGACTCTGGGGCCAACGTCCTGACTTTC
TRBJ2-7,TRBD1,TRBV15,CATNPGGQGGYEQYF,TGTGCCACCAACCCAGGGGGACAGGGGGGGTACGAGCAGTACTTC
TRBJ1-1,NA,TRBV18,CASSPTGPGTEAFF,TGTGCCAGTTCCCCGACAGGACCTGGCACTGAAGCTTTCTTT
TRBJ2-7,TRBD2,TRBV11-3,CASSPGAGGPRYEQYF,TGTGCCAGCAGCCCGGGGGCGGGAGGCCCCAGGTACGAGCAGTACTTC
TRBJ2-2,TRBD2,TRBV7-6,CASSPRTSGNANTGELFF,TGTGCCAGCAGCCCCCGGACTAGCGGGAACGCGAACACCGGGGAGCTGTTTTTT
TRBJ2-7,NA,TRBV19,CASTPEGSSYEQYF,TGTGCCAGTACCCCCGAGGGCAGCTCCTACGAGCAGTACTTC
TRBJ2-4,NA,TRBV9,CASSVGPQQENIQYF,TGTGCCAGCAGCGTAGGGCCGCAACAAGAAAACATTCAGTACTTC
TRBJ2-7,NA,TRBV12-5,CASGTVAGASESTVWLEQYF,TGTGCTAGTGGGACTGTTGCGGGGGCGTCTGAGTCCACTGTTTGGCTCGAGCAGTACTTC
TRBJ1-1,NA,TRBV18,CASSQLTLANTEAFF,TGTGCCAGCTCACAACTGACCCTAGCGAACACTGAAGCTTTCTTT
TRBJ1-4,NA,TRBV30,CAGGRGDEKLFF,TGTGCCGGAGGACGGGGAGATGAAAAACTGTTTTTT
TRBJ2-1,TRBD1,TRBV10-3,CAIRGVGPGQGTNEQFF,TGTGCCATCAGGGGGGTGGGACCGGGACAGGGTACCAATGAGCAGTTCTTC
TRBJ2-2,NA,TRBV7-6,CASNKGGPGELFF,TGTGCCAGCAACAAGGGGGGGCCCGGGGAGCTGTTTTTT
TRBJ2-1,NA,TRBV9,CASSAGGANHNEQFF,TGTGCCAGCAGCGCTGGAGGAGCCAACCACAATGAGCAGTTCTTC
TRBJ2-5,TRBD1,TRBV11-2,CASSSGTGETQYF,TGTGCCAGCAGCTCCGGGACAGGAGAGACCCAGTACTTC
TRBJ2-2,TRBD2,TRBV7-9,CASSSGLAGGTGELFF,TGTGCCAGCAGCTCCGGACTAGCGGGAGGTACCGGGGAGCTGTTTTTT
TRBJ1-2,NA,TRBV7-9,CASSLESWRPYGYTF,TGTGCCAGCAGCTTAGAGAGCTGGCGGCCCTATGGCTACACCTTC
TRBJ1-5,TRBD1,TRBV19,CASQRGQGADQPQHF,TGTGCCAGCCAACGGGGCCAGGGGGCCGATCAGCCCCAGCATTTT
TRBJ1-1,TRBD1,TRBV29-1,CSVGTANTEAFF,TGCAGCGTAGGGACAGCGAACACTGAAGCTTTCTTT
TRBJ2-5,NA,TRBV30,CAWSVYGGGTQYF,TGTGCCTGGAGTGTATATGGGGGAGGGACCCAGTACTTC
TRBJ2-1,NA,TRBV15,CATSRDPGAYNEQFF,TGTGCCACCAGCAGAGATCCCGGGGCCTACAATGAGCAGTTCTTC
TRBJ2-1,TRBD2,TRBV5-1,CASSLGLAGEKKFF,TGCGCCAGCAGCCTAGGACTAGCGGGAGAGAAAAAGTTCTTC
TRBJ1-4,NA,TRBV15,CATSRGTEKLFF,TGTGCCACCAGCAGAGGGACAGAAAAACTGTTTTTT
TRBJ2-5,TRBD1,TRBV4-1,CASSQGRTGQETQYF,TGCGCCAGCAGCCAAGGTCGGACAGGACAAGAGACCCAGTACTTC
TRBJ1-2,NA,TRBV11-1,CASRDAGVDYGYTF,TGTGCCAGCAGGGACGCAGGGGTGGACTATGGCTACACCTTC
TRBJ1-3,NA,TRBV10-3,CAAEGSGNTIYF,TGTGCCGCGGAGGGGTCCGGAAACACCATATATTTT
TRBJ2-7,TRBD2,TRBV4-3,CASSPNPGTSVIHEQYF,TGCGCCAGCAGCCCAAACCCGGGGACTAGCGTGATCCACGAGCAGTACTTC
TRBJ2-3,TRBD1,TRBV28,CASLLGQGRDTQYF,TGTGCCAGCTTACTTGGACAGGGGAGAGATACGCAGTATTTT
TRBJ2-7,NA,TRBV11-3,CASSLEKGGGAYEQYF,TGTGCCAGCAGCTTAGAAAAGGGGGGGGGCGCGTACGAGCAGTACTTC
TRBJ2-6,NA,TRBV11-3,CASSSRSLLSGANVLTF,TGTGCCAGCAGCTCCAGGTCGCTTCTCTCTGGGGCCAACGTCCTGACTTTC
TRBJ1-1,TRBD1,TRBV2,CASSGQGIPDEAFF,TGTGCCAGCAGTGGACAGGGTATACCAGATGAAGCTTTCTTT
TRBJ2-7,NA,TRBV6-6,CASSYGLDGYEQYF,TGTGCCAGCAGTTACGGTCTAGATGGTTACGAGCAGTACTTC